This entry lists 32 T cell receptor beta chains sequenced from one sample in a study of shared clonotypes between healthy human individuals. Assay used: immunoSEQ multiplex PCR; TCRdb lists only in-frame clones, some missing. The sample includes about 2.4 million clones, approximately 93% of them seen just once. The sequencing input was naive CD4+ T cells from PBMCs. The subset is: CD45RA+ positively selected. The receptors were sampled from a man aged 18-30 years in good health. Some clones in this sample may be carry-over from other donors' samples.

This sequence joins TRBV9 and TRBJ2-5, with D unclear. With 4 bases removed from V and 2 bases from J, the gap between germline ends came to 12 bases. CDR1 SGDLS and CDR2 YYNGEE come from the germline V gene. The CDR3 has 14 residues. The CDR3 protein is CASSTGPRQETQYF. The CDR3 region has the DNA TGTGCCAGCAGCACCGGACCGAGACAAGAGACCCAGTACTTC.

V and J are TRBV7-9 and TRBJ2-3; the match to TRBD1 covers 8 bases. Germline CDR1 reads SEHNR; CDR2 reads FQNEAQ (reference sequence). Trimming cost V 4 bases and J 0 bases; bases outside gene matches: 6. The CDR3 has 16 amino acids. CDR3 loop: CASSSKGQVSTDTQYF. In DNA, the CDR3 is TGTGCCAGCAGCTCGAAGGGACAGGTTAGCACAGATACGCAGTATTTT.

The chain is built from TRBV10-3 and TRBJ2-1; maybe TRBD1 (5 bases). Germline V gives CDR1 ENHRY, CDR2 SYGVKD. The CDR3 totals 13 residues. The germline V and J ends were trimmed by 2 bases and 6 bases, with 8 bases remaining between them. The CDR3 spells CAISEAGINEQFF. For the CDR3, the DNA is TGTGCCATCAGTGAGGCAGGGATCAATGAGCAGTTCTTC.

Remarks on this clone: Other DNA variants within this sample encode the same CDR3. The chain links TRBV2 to TRBJ2-2, with D hard to call. The CDR3 spans 12 residues. V lost 5 bases to trimming and J lost 4 bases, with 5 bases between them. In germline, CDR1 is SNHLY, CDR2 FYNNEI. The CDR3 DNA is TGTGCCAGCAGTCGGTCCACCGGGGAGCTGTTTTTT. Amino acids: CASSRSTGELFF.

The chain combines TRBV4-2 with TRBJ2-1; tentatively, D is TRBD2 (6 bases). CDR1 is LGHNA and CDR2 is YNFKEQ in the germline V gene. V gave up 1 base and J gave up 4 bases, with 14 bases separating them. The CDR3 extends over 16 amino acids. The CDR3 DNA follows: TGTGCCAGCAGCCAAGTAGGCGGGGCCGGATACAATGAGCAGTTCTTC. Encoded protein: CASSQVGGAGYNEQFF.

As concerns this clone: Other nucleotide sequences from this sample produce the same CDR3. The rearrangement links TRBV7-9 to TRBJ2-7, with 10 bases identical to TRBD1. CDR3 length: 15 residues. CDR1 and CDR2 (germline): SEHNR, FQNEAQ (reference sequence). The V and J ends lost 1 base and 4 bases, in that order; junction bases with no gene match: 4. CDR3 sequence reads: CASSLGQGATYEQYF. The CDR3 nucleotides are TGTGCCAGCAGCTTAGGACAGGGGGCGACTTACGAGCAGTACTTC.

The chain employs TRBV7-2 and TRBJ2-2; D tentatively fits TRBD1 or TRBD2 (5 bases each). This CDR3 is built from 16 residues. Trimming removed 0 bases at V and 6 bases at J, with 14 bases between. Germline V lookup: CDR1 SGHTA, CDR2 FQGNSA. CDR3 bases: TGTGCCAGCAGCTTAGCCCCCGTCAGGGAGCCCGGGGAGCTGTTTTTT. This sequence encodes CASSLAPVREPGELFF.

V gene TRBV19 combines with J gene TRBJ2-7; 7 positions match TRBD2. The V gene's germline CDR1 is LNHDA and CDR2 SQIVND (reference sequence). This CDR3 spans 14 amino acids. V dropped 8 bases and J dropped 3; count of bases not matched to a gene: 10. The DNA for the CDR3 is TGTGCCAGTGCGCCTAGCGGATTCTACTACGAGCAGTACTTC. Translated: CASAPSGFYYEQYF.

The chain joins TRBV19 to TRBJ2-7, with TRBD1 identical over 10 bases. CDR3 length: 15 amino acids. V shed 8 bases and J 3 bases; nucleotides not matched to a gene: 10. Per germline, CDR1 LNHDA and CDR2 SQIVND (reference sequence). CDR3 protein: CASSTTGGAFYEQYF. In DNA form, the CDR3 reads TGTGCCAGTTCGACGACAGGGGGCGCGTTCTACGAGCAGTACTTC.

The chain joins TRBV27 to TRBJ2-1, with D possibly being TRBD2 (6 bases). From germline, CDR1 is MNHEY and CDR2 SMNVEV (reference sequence). V lost 7 bases and J 10 bases, leaving 11 bases between the germline ends. The CDR3 is 11 residues long. The CDR3 reads CASINLAEQFF. The DNA for the CDR3 is TGTGCCAGCATAAATCTAGCGGAGCAGTTCTTC.

V and J are TRBV7-2 and TRBJ2-6; D possibly corresponds to TRBD1 (6 bases). Trimming pared 4 bases from V and 3 bases from J, leaving 13 bases between. The CDR3 is 16 residues long. The germline gives CDR1 SGHTA, CDR2 FQGNSA. For the CDR3, the DNA is TGTGCCAGCAGCTCGGACAGAGCATATGGGGCCAACGTCCTGACTTTC. Translating it yields CASSSDRAYGANVLTF.

The chain recombines TRBV7-9 with TRBJ1-1; maybe TRBD1 (5 bases). The CDR3 contains 13 residues. CDR1 SEHNR and CDR2 FQNEAQ come from the germline V gene (reference sequence). Trimming pared 5 bases from V and 4 bases from J, leaving 11 bases between. The CDR3, as DNA: TGTGCCAGCAGCGAAAGGAGGGGCACTGAAGCTTTCTTT. Protein: CASSERRGTEAFF.

This chain joins TRBV19 and TRBJ2-5; D possibly corresponds to TRBD2 (5 bases). The CDR3 contains 16 residues. The germline V gene encodes CDR1 LNHDA and CDR2 SQIVND (reference sequence). V was trimmed by 2 bases and J by 5 bases, leaving 18 bases between them. The CDR3 spells CASSISRGFSGETQYF. The CDR3 nucleotides are TGTGCCAGTAGTATATCTCGGGGTTTCTCAGGCGAGACCCAGTACTTC.

The chain uses TRBV27 and TRBJ2-1, with D perhaps TRBD2 (6 bases). The CDR3 spans 14 residues. The V gene's germline CDR1 is MNHEY and CDR2 SMNVEV (reference sequence). With 4 bases removed from V and 2 bases from J, the gap between germline ends came to 9 bases. The CDR3 coding sequence is TGTGCCAGCAGTTCAATAGCGGCCTACAATGAGCAGTTCTTC. It is translated as CASSSIAAYNEQFF.

This chain joins TRBV5-1 and TRBJ1-1, with D possibly being TRBD1 (5 bases). The V end was cut by 0 bases, the J end by 0 bases, with 12 bases between. This CDR3 has 16 amino acids. Looked up from germline, CDR1 is SGHRS and CDR2 is YFSETQ. CDR3 sequence reads: CASSLASAGLNTEAFF. CDR3 bases: TGCGCCAGCAGCTTGGCCAGTGCAGGGCTGAACACTGAAGCTTTCTTT.

This clone was seen just once. The rearrangement uses TRBV28 and TRBJ2-2; possible D gene TRBD2, 5 bases. The CDR3 has 15 residues. The germline V gene encodes CDR1 MDHEN and CDR2 SYDVKM. Trimming took off 5 bases at V and 4 bases at J, with 14 bases between the two ends. The CDR3 coding sequence is TGTGCCAGCAGTCCGAGGGTTCAGCTCACCGGGGAGCTGTTTTTT. Translated: CASSPRVQLTGELFF.

J is TRBJ2-7 and V is TRBV5-1; D unclear. Trimming took 0 bases from V and 2 from J, leaving 6 bases between them. Germline V lookup: CDR1 SGHRS, CDR2 YFSETQ. The CDR3 has 13 residues. Here the CDR3 reads CASSLGEPYEQYF. The CDR3 DNA is TGCGCCAGCAGCTTGGGGGAACCCTACGAGCAGTACTTC.

This clone came up once. This rearrangement joins TRBV28 to TRBJ2-3; unclear D gene. Trimming cost V 3 bases and J 4 bases, with 14 bases left between them. Germline loops: CDR1 MDHEN, CDR2 SYDVKM. This CDR3 spans 15 amino acids. CDR3 amino acids: CASSLVYINPDTQYF. The CDR3 DNA reads as TGTGCCAGCAGTTTGGTCTACATAAACCCAGATACGCAGTATTTT.

This clone is a singleton in its sample. The chain recombines TRBV4-2 with TRBJ2-1; 11 nucleotides match TRBD2. CDR1 and CDR2 (germline): LGHNA, YNFKEQ. The CDR3 length is 16 residues. The V gene end was trimmed by 3 bases and the J gene end by 3 bases; junction bases not matched to a gene: 4. The CDR3 protein is CASSHYLAGGYNEQFF. DNA for the CDR3: TGTGCCAGCAGCCATTACCTAGCGGGGGGCTACAATGAGCAGTTCTTC.

Remarks on this clone: Other DNA sequences in this sample translate to the same CDR3. The J gene is TRBJ1-1, the V gene TRBV5-1, with 7 bases lining up with TRBD1. The trim removed 0 bases at V and 2 bases at J, leaving 1 base unmatched. The CDR3 runs 14 residues. Germline V lookup: CDR1 SGHRS, CDR2 YFSETQ. Here the CDR3 reads CASSLDRGNTEAFF. In nucleotides, the CDR3 is TGCGCCAGCAGCTTGGACAGGGGAAACACTGAAGCTTTCTTT.

This chain joins TRBV10-3 and TRBJ1-2; a weak D match, TRBD1 (6 bases). Germline CDR1 and CDR2: ENHRY and SYGVKD. The V end was cut by 3 bases, the J end by 8 bases, with 22 bases between. The CDR3 is 16 amino acids. The CDR3 bases are TGTGCCATCAGTGATTCTGATCGGGGGAAAGGGGGAGGCTACACCTTC. Residues: CAISDSDRGKGGGYTF.

This clone was seen just once. The CDR3 loop is CASRPGDMNTEAFF. CDR3 sequence (DNA): TGTGCCAGCAGACCAGGGGATATGAACACTGAAGCTTTCTTT. The chain combines TRBV28 with TRBJ1-1, with D possibly matching TRBD1 (6 bases). The CDR3 length is 14 residues. Trimming left V 6 bases short and J 0 bases short, with 11 bases between. CDR1 and CDR2 from the germline V gene are MDHEN and SYDVKM.

The V and J genes are TRBV5-5 and TRBJ1-4, with a tentative D call TRBD1 (5 bases). The CDR3 has 14 residues. V was trimmed by 4 bases and J by 5 bases, leaving 12 bases between them. Germline V gives CDR1 SGHKS, CDR2 YYEKEE (reference sequence). The CDR3 spells CASSLDSSNEKLFF. The CDR3 DNA sequence: TGTGCCAGCAGCCTCGACAGTTCCAATGAAAAACTGTTTTTT. The entire variable domain, with the rest obtained from reference TRBV5-5 and TRBJ1-4, is as follows: DAGVTQSPTHLIKTRGQQVTLRCSPISGHKSVSWYQQVLGQGPQFIFQYYEKEERGRGNFPDRFSARQFPNYSSELNVNALLLGDSALYLCASSLDSSNEKLFFGSGTQLSVL.

The chain employs TRBV19 and TRBJ1-1; 8 nucleotides line up with TRBD1. CDR1 is LNHDA, CDR2 SQIVND, per germline (reference sequence). This CDR3 comprises 15 residues. Germline trimming cut 6 bases from V and 1 base from J; bases unmatched to any gene: 7. In DNA form, the CDR3 reads TGTGCCAGTAGGCTGGGGGACAGGTCGAACACTGAAGCTTTCTTT. Translation: CASRLGDRSNTEAFF.

The chain joins TRBV7-3 to TRBJ2-2; D may be TRBD2 (5 bases). Germline CDR1 reads SGHTA; CDR2 reads FQGTGA. Trimming took off 0 bases at V and 5 bases at J, with 22 bases between the two ends. CDR3 length: 19 amino acids. CDR3 DNA: TGTGCCAGCAGCTTAACCGGAATCAGGACGGTCAGGAGGACCGGGGAGCTGTTTTTT. The encoded protein is CASSLTGIRTVRRTGELFF.

The CDR3 DNA is TGTGCCAGCAGCCGATCCGGGGGAGGCACAGATACGCAGTATTTT. The encoded protein is CASSRSGGGTDTQYF. The chain combines TRBV7-9 with TRBJ2-3, with D perhaps matching TRBD2 (6 bases). The CDR3 covers 15 residues. CDR1 and CDR2 from the germline V gene are SEHNR and FQNEAQ (reference sequence). V gave up 5 bases and J gave up 1 base, with 13 bases separating them.

This sequence joins TRBV27 and TRBJ2-2; the D call may be TRBD1 or TRBD2 (5 bases each). The CDR3 has 20 amino acids. V shed 2 bases and J shed 7 bases, with 29 bases lying between them. Germline values: CDR1 MNHEY, CDR2 SMNVEV (reference sequence). The CDR3 DNA sequence: TGTGCCAGCAGTTTACACATTTATCCGACTGGACGATCGAGGGGCGGGGAGCTGTTTTTT. Translating gives CASSLHIYPTGRSRGGELFF.

The chain employs TRBV19 and TRBJ1-5; D is perhaps TRBD1 (5 bases). In germline, CDR1 is LNHDA, CDR2 SQIVND (reference sequence). V shed 6 bases and J shed 7 bases, with 22 bases lying between them. The CDR3 consists of 16 residues. The chain's CDR3 is CASSLPGGGGGQPQHF. The CDR3 nucleotides read TGTGCCAGTAGCCTCCCGGGCGGGGGAGGAGGGCAGCCCCAGCATTTT. Full variable domain (rest looked up from reference TRBV19 and TRBJ1-5): DGGITQSPKYLFRKEGQNVTLSCEQNLNHDAMYWYRQDPGQGLRLIYYSQIVNDFQKGDIAEGYSVSREKKESFPLTVTSAQKNPTAFYLCASSLPGGGGGQPQHFGDGTRLSIL.

This clone was recorded a few times. The gene calls are TRBV4-1 and TRBJ1-5; D unclear. The CDR3 spans 13 residues. The germline V gene encodes CDR1 MGHRA and CDR2 YSYEKL. V was cut by 0 bases and J by 7 bases, with 7 bases left in between. CDR3 residues: CASSQDFGQPQHF. CDR3 coding DNA: TGCGCCAGCAGCCAAGATTTCGGCCAGCCCCAGCATTTT.

In its sample, this clone was seen once. This chain uses TRBV25-1 with TRBJ2-7, with a possible D match to TRBD1 (6 bases). This CDR3 is 16 amino acids long. Germline CDR1 MGHDK, CDR2 SYGVNS. Between the trimmed V and J ends, which lost 0 bases and 1 base, there was a span of 13 bases. This CDR3 reads CASSEYRGTESYEQYF. The CDR3 region has the DNA TGTGCCAGCAGTGAATATAGGGGGACGGAATCCTACGAGCAGTACTTC.

The chain has TRBV30 and TRBJ2-3, with 14 positions matching TRBD2. CDR1 GTSNPN and CDR2 SVGIG come from the germline V gene (reference sequence). This CDR3 has 18 residues. With 4 bases clipped from V and 3 bases from J, the junction kept 12 bases outside the gene matches. CDR3 in amino acids: CAWTRRVTSGRGTDTQYF. The CDR3 nucleotides read TGTGCCTGGACCCGGCGCGTGACTAGCGGGAGGGGAACAGATACGCAGTATTTT.

The rearrangement links TRBV10-3 to TRBJ2-3; 11 bases map to TRBD2. Germline CDR1 and CDR2: ENHRY and SYGVKD. The CDR3 spans 16 residues. V trimming: 0 bases; J trimming: 4 bases; junction bases outside the gene matches: 3. The CDR3: CAISESIAGGADTQYF. CDR3 DNA sequence: TGTGCCATCAGTGAGTCGATAGCGGGGGGGGCAGATACGCAGTATTTT.